The rows below give T cell receptor beta chains drawn from one sample of a study of T cell changes during pregnancy in multiple sclerosis. Sequencing used immunoSEQ multiplex PCR; TCRdb keeps in-frame clones, though not all of them. Of about 40,000 clones in the sample, 89% were seen once. Material: CD4+ T cells from peripheral blood mononuclear cells, obtained after pregnancy. These receptors originate from a female donor with multiple sclerosis, enrolled in a pregnancy study. The CDR3 runs from the conserved cysteine through the conserved F or W. A D gene is named only where the DNA matches it firmly. Not all rows give a size; the values are once, few, many and, for expanded clones, a class.

j_gene | abundance | v_gene | d_gene | CDR3nt | CDR3aa
TRBJ2-1 | . | TRBV28 | TRBD2 | TGTGCCAGCAGTCTAGCGGGAGTGGAGAATGAGCAGTTCTTC | CASSLAGVENEQFF
TRBJ2-5 | . | TRBV18 | . | TGTGCCAGCTCACAACAGCCTCGCCAAGAGACCCAGTACTTC | CASSQQPRQETQYF
TRBJ2-3 | . | TRBV5-4 | TRBD2 | TGTGCCAGCAGCTCAGCGGGAGGTGGCACAGATACGCAGTATTTT | CASSSAGGGTDTQYF
TRBJ1-1 | . | TRBV5-4 | . | TGTGCCAGCAGCTCCCCTGGGACTGGGGACACTGAAGCTTTCTTT | CASSSPGTGDTEAFF
TRBJ1-5 | . | TRBV19 | . | TGTGCCAGTAGTATCTGGGGGCTTCCCCAGCATTTT | CASSIWGLPQHF
TRBJ1-5 | . | TRBV6-1 | . | TGTGCCAGCAGTTGGACAGTAAATCAGCCCCAGCATTTT | CASSWTVNQPQHF
TRBJ1-1 | . | TRBV7-3 | . | TGTGCCAGCAGCCGAGGAGGGACGGAGGACACTGAAGCTTTCTTT | CASSRGGTEDTEAFF
TRBJ2-7 | . | TRBV9 | . | TGTGCCAGCAGCCCTACGGTCGAATCCTACGAGCAGTACTTC | CASSPTVESYEQYF
TRBJ2-2 | . | TRBV30 | . | TGTGCCTGGAGTATCGGGTCGAACACCGGGGAGCTGTTTTTT | CAWSIGSNTGELFF
TRBJ2-7 | . | TRBV2 | . | TGTGCCAGCAGACTTCCGGGACGGGTGGGAGGCGAGCAGTACTTC | CASRLPGRVGGEQYF
TRBJ1-1 | . | TRBV28 | . | TGTGCCAGCAGTTCAACAGGGCCGTGGACTGAAGCTTTCTTT | CASSSTGPWTEAFF
TRBJ2-3 | . | TRBV7-9 | TRBD2 | TGTGCCAGCAGCTCCGCGGGAGTTGCAGATACGCAGTATTTT | CASSSAGVADTQYF
TRBJ2-3 | . | TRBV7-2 | TRBD2 | TGTGCCAGCAGCTTAATGCTAGCGGGAGGATCTAGCACAGATACGCAGTATTTT | CASSLMLAGGSSTDTQYF
TRBJ2-5 | . | TRBV5-1 | TRBD2 | TGCGCCAGCAGCTTGGATTTAGCGGGAGGGCAAGAGACCCAGTACTTC | CASSLDLAGGQETQYF
TRBJ2-1 | once | TRBV4-2 | TRBD2 | TGTGCCAGCAGCCAAGAACGGACTAGCGGATACAATGAGCAGTTCTTC | CASSQERTSGYNEQFF
TRBJ1-1 | few | TRBV6-6 | . | TGTGCCAGCAGCTCAGGGGTTGGGGCTGAAGCTTTCTTT | CASSSGVGAEAFF
TRBJ1-1 | . | TRBV5-6 | . | TGTGCCAGCAGCTGGGGGCGGGGGAGCGACACTGAAGCTTTCTTT | CASSWGRGSDTEAFF
TRBJ2-1 | . | TRBV11-2 | TRBD2 | TGTGCCAGCAGCTTAGGGGGAGGGAGGGAGCAGTTCTTC | CASSLGGGREQFF
TRBJ2-2 | once | TRBV19 | . | TGTGCCAGTAGTTGGGAGGCCGGGGAGCTGTTTTTT | CASSWEAGELFF
TRBJ1-2 | . | TRBV28 | TRBD1 | TGTGCCAGCAGAGTTCGGACAGGGGAATACAACTATGGCTACACCTTC | CASRVRTGEYNYGYTF
TRBJ1-2 | . | TRBV10-3 | TRBD1 | TGTGCCATCAGATTGGACAGGCTAGCCTATGGCTACACCTTC | CAIRLDRLAYGYTF
TRBJ2-7 | . | TRBV19 | TRBD1 | TGTGCCAGTAGTGACCTCAGGGGGAGCTCCTACGAGCAGTACTTC | CASSDLRGSSYEQYF
TRBJ2-7 | . | TRBV19 | . | TGTGCCAGTAGCCTACGGGACACCTACGAGCAGTACTTC | CASSLRDTYEQYF
TRBJ2-7 | . | TRBV6-5 | TRBD1 | TGTGCCAGCAGTTACACGGGACAGGGGGCCTACGAGCAGTACTTC | CASSYTGQGAYEQYF
TRBJ2-3 | . | TRBV11-2 | . | TGTGCCAGCAGACCGGTCGGTTACGGCGGGGTATATACGCAGTATTTT | CASRPVGYGGVYTQYF
TRBJ2-5 | . | TRBV5-1 | . | TGCGCCAGCAGCTCCCAGGGTGGAGAGACCCAGTACTTC | CASSSQGGETQYF
TRBJ1-2 | . | TRBV28 | . | TGTGCCAGCACCCTGAGTCTACTAAAAACTTATGGCTACACCTTC | CASTLSLLKTYGYTF
TRBJ2-3 | once | TRBV5-4 | TRBD2 | TGTGCCAGCAGCGCCTATAGCGGGAGGGCCCCAGATACGCAGTATTTT | CASSAYSGRAPDTQYF
TRBJ1-2 | few | TRBV2 | . | TGTGCCAGCAGGGAGATGGAGGATGGCTACACCTTC | CASREMEDGYTF
TRBJ2-3 | . | TRBV27 | TRBD2 | TGTGCCAGCAGTGCGGGACTAGCGGGGACAGATACGCAGTATTTT | CASSAGLAGTDTQYF
TRBJ2-5 | . | TRBV30 | . | TGTGCCTGGAGTGAGGCAAGGGGTTTGTACTTC | CAWSEARGLYF
TRBJ2-1 | . | TRBV2 | TRBD2 | TGTGCCAGCAGTGAGTCGTGGGTAGCGGGAGGGCGTGAGCAGTTCTTC | CASSESWVAGGREQFF
TRBJ1-2 | . | TRBV28 | . | TGTGCCAGCAGTACCCGGACAACAAACTATGGCTACACCTTC | CASSTRTTNYGYTF
TRBJ1-2 | . | TRBV7-2 | . | TGTGCCAGCAGCTTAGGAAGTATGGGGGCAGGGAGAGGCTACACCTTC | CASSLGSMGAGRGYTF
TRBJ2-1 | . | TRBV10-3 | TRBD2 | TGTGCCATCAGTGAGTCGGGTCTACTAGCGACCAACAATGAGCAGTTCTTC | CAISESGLLATNNEQFF
TRBJ2-3 | . | TRBV6-1 | TRBD2 | TGTGCCAGCAGGGTAGCGGGAGTCAAAGATACGCAGTATTTT | CASRVAGVKDTQYF
TRBJ1-2 | once | TRBV7-3 | TRBD1 | TGTGCCAGCAGCTTATCGGGACAGGGGGGCTATGGCTACACCTTC | CASSLSGQGGYGYTF
TRBJ1-5 | . | TRBV2 | . | TGTGCCAGCAGTGAGCAGGGGAATGTACAGCCCCAGCATTTT | CASSEQGNVQPQHF
TRBJ1-5 | . | TRBV5-1 | . | TGCGCCAGCAGCCTGGACAGTCAATATCAGCCCCAGCATTTT | CASSLDSQYQPQHF
TRBJ2-7 | . | TRBV7-8 | . | TGTGCCAGCAGCTTAGAAGTGAGCCAGTACTTC | CASSLEVSQYF
TRBJ2-2 | . | TRBV11-1 | . | TGTGCCAGCAGCTTCTTGGAGGACACCGGGGAGCTGTTTTTT | CASSFLEDTGELFF
TRBJ2-2 | . | TRBV7-7 | . | TGTGCTAGCAGCTCGCCAACGGGCAGGGGCGGCACCGGGGAGCTGTTTTTT | CASSSPTGRGGTGELFF
TRBJ2-3 | . | TRBV30 | TRBD2 | TGTGCCTGGAGTCGGCGGGAGGACGGTACGCAGTATTTT | CAWSRREDGTQYF
TRBJ2-7 | . | TRBV5-4 | . | TGTGCCAGCAGCTCCTCCTCCTACGAGCAGTACTTC | CASSSSSYEQYF